The 20 T cell receptor beta chains below come from one sample, sequenced in a study of metastatic and nonmetastatic thyroid tumors. TCRdb ran MiXCR on the PCR reads. The sample has 35,000 to 45,000 clones, more than 3% seen once. Every patient was untreated before thyroid surgery. Sequencing was carried out using blood. These receptors all stem from a female donor with papillary thyroid cancer or a benign thyroid nodule (not recorded which). Some clones in this sample may be carry-over from other donors' samples.

This clone was picked up a small number of times. The chain uses TRBV20-1 and TRBJ2-2; 7 bases align to TRBD2. The CDR3 consists of 14 residues. The junction had 11 bases not matched to a gene; V was cut back by 5 bases and J by 8 bases. In germline, CDR1 is DFQATT, CDR2 SNEGSKA (reference sequence). For the CDR3, the DNA is TGCAGTGCTGATTCCGGGACTACTAAGGGGGAGCTGTTTTTT. Encoded protein: CSADSGTTKGELFF.

This chain links TRBV19 with TRBJ2-3; a possible D gene is TRBD1 (6 bases). Trimming stripped 10 bases from V and 4 bases from J, with 18 bases between. Germline V CDR1 and CDR2: LNHDA, SQIVND (reference sequence). The CDR3 has 14 residues. DNA for the CDR3: TGTGCCACTAGGGCGAGGGGGAATTCAGATACGCAGTATTTT. Translating it yields CATRARGNSDTQYF.

Details on this clone: At one end the junction does not follow the germline gene, possibly because of a read error. V gene TRBV28 combines with J gene TRBJ2-3; 11 bases match TRBD1. The CDR3 covers 16 residues. Germline V gene sequence: CDR1 MDHEN, CDR2 SYDVKM. The CDR3 here is CVSLFGGTGGRDTQYF. In DNA form, the CDR3 reads TGTGTCAGCCTCTTTGGAGGGACAGGGGGTCGAGATACGCAGTATTTT.

This clone was counted between two and nine times. The junction departs from germline at one end; a sequencing error may be responsible. The chain uses TRBV30 and TRBJ1-5; perhaps TRBD1 as D (6 bases). The CDR3 covers 12 residues. Per germline, CDR1 GTSNPN and CDR2 SVGIG (reference sequence). The CDR3 region has the DNA TGTGTCTGGTGGACAGAAAATCAGCCCCAGCATTTT. As protein: CVWWTENQPQHF.

This clone was detected many times. The chain recombines TRBV2 with TRBJ2-7; D gene ambiguous. The CDR3 sequence is 13 residues long. Deletions cut 1 base from V and 6 bases from J, with 10 bases between. CDR1 and CDR2 from the germline V gene are SNHLY and FYNNEI. The CDR3 sequence: CASSEDRKFEQYF. The CDR3 region has the DNA TGTGCCAGCAGTGAAGACAGAAAGTTCGAGCAGTACTTC.

This clone was counted many times. V and J are TRBV28 and TRBJ1-4, with a tentative D call TRBD1 (6 bases). The CDR3 is 14 residues long. V lost 5 bases, J lost 8 bases, and 15 bases lay in between. The germline V gene has CDR1 MDHEN and CDR2 SYDVKM. Here the CDR3 DNA reads TGTGCCAGCAGTCCTACAGGGTTTAAGGAAAAACTGTTTTTT. Protein: CASSPTGFKEKLFF.

This clone was seen more than once but under ten times. This chain uses TRBV20-1 with TRBJ2-7; D may be TRBD1 (6 bases). The CDR3 is 12 residues long. Deletions cut 3 bases from V and 4 bases from J, with 10 bases between. CDR1 and CDR2 (germline): DFQATT, SNEGSKA (reference sequence). Here the CDR3 reads CSASADRYEQYF. The CDR3 DNA is TGCAGTGCTAGCGCGGACAGATACGAGCAGTACTTC.

A few counts support this clone. This chain uses TRBV2 with TRBJ1-6; 9 nucleotides match TRBD1. V dropped 1 base and J dropped 6; count of bases not matched to a gene: 7. The germline gives CDR1 SNHLY, CDR2 FYNNEI. The CDR3 covers 17 residues. CDR3 DNA: TGTGCCAGCAGTGAAGGGGGGACAGGGTTTGGTAATTCACCCCTCCACTTT. This gives the protein CASSEGGTGFGNSPLHF.

The rearrangement links TRBV24-1 to TRBJ2-1, with TRBD2 matching over 7 bases. This CDR3 has 13 residues. Germline CDR1 and CDR2: KGHDR and SFDVKD. V lost 5 bases to trimming and J lost 9 bases; unmatched junction nucleotides: 6. The CDR3 DNA sequence: TGTGCCACCAGTGTGGGGAGGGGCTTTGAGCAGTTCTTC. Its translation is CATSVGRGFEQFF.

This clone was seen repeatedly, ten times or more. The J gene is TRBJ1-2, the V gene TRBV7-9; D not resolved. The length of the CDR3 is 13 residues. CDR1 is SEHNR and CDR2 is FQNEAQ in the germline V gene (reference sequence). V lost 2 bases and J 6 bases, leaving 10 bases between the germline ends. The CDR3 region has the DNA TGTGCCAGCAGCTTAACTTCCCCACATGGCTACACCTTC. Translation: CASSLTSPHGYTF.

As regards this clone: This CDR3 fails to terminate in the conserved phenylalanine or tryptophan, so it likely reflects a read error. This chain links TRBV29-1 with TRBJ1-2, with a tentative D call TRBD1 (5 bases). Germline CDR1 SQVTM, CDR2 ANQGSEA. V lost 2 bases to trimming and J lost 2 bases, with 15 bases between them. The CDR3 sequence is 15 residues long. This CDR3 is CSVEYHRDANYGYTV. The CDR3 DNA is TGCAGCGTTGAATATCACCGGGACGCAAACTATGGCTACACCGTC.

This clone was seen ten or more times. This sample includes further DNA sequences coding for the same CDR3. V gene TRBV9 combines with J gene TRBJ2-3, with 7 bases that match TRBD1. The CDR3 totals 13 residues. The germline V gene encodes CDR1 SGDLS and CDR2 YYNGEE. J gave up 5 bases and V 1 base, and 1 base lay outside the gene matches. The CDR3 DNA is TGTGCCAGCAGCGTAAGACAGGGAGATACGCAGTATTTT. Translating gives CASSVRQGDTQYF.

This clone was seen repeatedly, ten times or more. This rearrangement joins TRBV6-1 to TRBJ1-5; 9 nucleotides align to TRBD1. The trim removed 5 bases at V and 1 base at J, leaving 3 bases unmatched. CDR1 is MNHNS and CDR2 is SASEGT in the germline V gene. The CDR3 contains 15 residues. The CDR3, as DNA: TGTGCCAGCAGTACCGGGACAGGGAGCAATCAGCCCCAGCATTTT. Translated, it gives CASSTGTGSNQPQHF.

The table lists this clone with many counts. The J gene is TRBJ2-2, the V gene TRBV5-1, with 15 positions matching TRBD2. This CDR3 is built from 15 residues. Looked up from germline, CDR1 is SGHRS and CDR2 is YFSETQ. Losses at the gene ends were 6 bases for V and 6 bases for J; bases not matched to a gene: 3. The DNA of the CDR3 is TGCGCCAGCACCGGACTAGCGGGAGGGGCCGGGGAGCTGTTTTTT. It encodes CASTGLAGGAGELFF.

This clone was observed a handful of times. The rearrangement uses TRBV15 and TRBJ2-7, with D possibly matching TRBD1 (6 bases). CDR3 length equals 13 residues. Germline loops: CDR1 LNHNV, CDR2 YYDKDF (reference sequence). V gave up 4 bases and J gave up 3 bases, with 10 bases separating them. CDR3 nucleotides: TGTGCCACCAGCAAGGACAGAGGCTACGAGCAGTACTTC. Encoded protein: CATSKDRGYEQYF.

This clone was recorded at least ten times. This chain uses TRBV28 with TRBJ1-4, with TRBD1 matching over 8 bases. The V gene's germline CDR1 is MDHEN and CDR2 SYDVKM. Trimming took 6 bases from V and 1 from J; bases not matched to a gene: 10. The CDR3 spans 17 residues. The CDR3 sequence: CASSQGRGRETNEKLFF. In nucleotides, the CDR3 is TGTGCCAGCAGCCAGGGCAGGGGGCGGGAAACTAATGAAAAACTGTTTTTT.

This clone was observed at least ten times. V gene TRBV10-2 combines with J gene TRBJ2-3; D is ambiguous. CDR3 length: 13 residues. Trimming cost V 0 bases and J 1 base, with 2 bases left between them. The germline gives CDR1 WSHSY, CDR2 SAAADI. In DNA, the CDR3 is TGCGCCAGCAGTGAGTCGGGCACAGATACGCAGTATTTT. Translation: CASSESGTDTQYF.

This clone was seen many times. This sequence joins TRBV7-8 and TRBJ2-7; 8 nucleotides line up with TRBD2. This CDR3 spans 14 amino acids. J gave up 5 bases and V 5 bases, and 8 bases lay outside the gene matches. Germline values: CDR1 SGHVS, CDR2 FQNEAQ. The CDR3 spells CASSPGPGGDEQYF. The DNA for the CDR3 is TGTGCCAGCAGCCCGGGACCGGGGGGGGACGAGCAGTACTTC.

This clone occurred many times. This sequence joins TRBV4-1 and TRBJ2-5, with TRBD2 identical over 9 bases. CDR1 is MGHRA, CDR2 YSYEKL, per germline. The CDR3 extends over 16 amino acids. Trimming removed 0 bases from V and 5 bases from J; junction bases left unmatched: 7. CDR3 coding DNA: TGCGCCAGCAGCCAAGAGGCGGGAGGGTATTGGGAGACCCAGTACTTC. Translated, it gives CASSQEAGGYWETQYF.

This clone was observed a few times. The rearrangement links TRBV28 to TRBJ2-7; the D gene is possibly TRBD1 (5 bases). The V gene lost 8 bases and the J gene lost 6 bases, with 20 bases spanning the gap. Germline V gene data show CDR1 as MDHEN and CDR2 as SYDVKM. CDR3 size: 14 residues. The CDR3 DNA reads TGTGCCAGCGGCCCTCGGGCAGGGTGGGTCGAGCAGTACTTC. Amino acids: CASGPRAGWVEQYF.